Sequencing of this T cell receptor (beta chain) was carried out in a study of STAT5B mutations in CD4+ large granular lymphocyte leukemia. Study-wide results and caveats: Without putative leukemic clones, patient CD4-sorted repertoires remained more clonal than healthy CD4+ repertoires. Compared with healthy controls (2/35), patient top clones favored TRBV06 (8/27).

On this clone itself: Its antigen is not known.

V was pared by 7 bases and J by 4 bases, with 15 bases between. Germline-derived CDR1 and CDR2 are KGHSH and LQKENI. The CDR3 consists of 14 residues. Original processing methods: The detection floor for productive clonotype frequency was 2.59 x 10-5. Libraries were prepared by immunoSEQ multiplex PCR; TCRdb keeps only in-frame clonotypes and omits some of them. That table furnishes V, J and clone size, whereas the DNA furnished D and trimming. Of tens of thousands of clones in the sample, about four fifths were seen once. The sequencing input was CD4+ T cells from blood buffy coats. The chain links TRBV18 to TRBJ2-3; D is uncertain. The receptor was isolated from a human donor in good health. In DNA form, the CDR3 reads TGTGCCAGCTGCACAGTCTTGGGGTCAGATACGCAGTATTTT. Translating gives CASCTVLGSDTQYF.